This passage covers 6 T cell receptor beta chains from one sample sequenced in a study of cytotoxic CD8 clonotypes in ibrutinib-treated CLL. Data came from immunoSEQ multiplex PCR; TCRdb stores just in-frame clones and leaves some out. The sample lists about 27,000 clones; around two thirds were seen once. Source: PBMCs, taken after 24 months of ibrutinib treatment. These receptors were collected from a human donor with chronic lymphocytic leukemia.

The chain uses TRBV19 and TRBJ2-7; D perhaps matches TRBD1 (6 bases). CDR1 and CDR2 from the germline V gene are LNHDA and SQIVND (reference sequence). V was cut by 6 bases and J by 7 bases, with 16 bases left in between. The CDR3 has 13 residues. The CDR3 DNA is TGTGCCAGTAGCTCGACAGGTGTGGGGGAGCAGTACTTC. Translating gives CASSSTGVGEQYF. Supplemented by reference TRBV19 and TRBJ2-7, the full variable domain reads DGGITQSPKYLFRKEGQNVTLSCEQNLNHDAMYWYRQDPGQGLRLIYYSQIVNDFQKGDIAEGYSVSREKKESFPLTVTSAQKNPTAFYLCASSSTGVGEQYFGPGTRLTVT.

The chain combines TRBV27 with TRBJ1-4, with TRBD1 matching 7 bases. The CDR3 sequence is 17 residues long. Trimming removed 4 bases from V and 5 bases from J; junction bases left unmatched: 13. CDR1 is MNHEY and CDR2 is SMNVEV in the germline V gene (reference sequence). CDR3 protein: CASSSRQGRGVNEKLFF. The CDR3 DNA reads TGTGCCAGCAGTTCGCGACAGGGCCGGGGCGTAAATGAAAAACTGTTTTTT.

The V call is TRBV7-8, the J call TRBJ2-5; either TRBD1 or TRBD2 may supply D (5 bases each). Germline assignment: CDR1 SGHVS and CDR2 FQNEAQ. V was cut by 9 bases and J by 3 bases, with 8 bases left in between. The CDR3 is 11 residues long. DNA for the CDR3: TGTGCCAGTAGAGGGGAAGAGACCCAGTACTTC. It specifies CASRGEETQYF.

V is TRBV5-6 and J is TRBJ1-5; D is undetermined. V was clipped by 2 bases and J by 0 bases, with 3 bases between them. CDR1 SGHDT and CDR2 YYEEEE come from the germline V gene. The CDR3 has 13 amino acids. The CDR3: CASSFYSNQPQHF. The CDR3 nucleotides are TGTGCCAGCAGCTTTTATAGCAATCAGCCCCAGCATTTT. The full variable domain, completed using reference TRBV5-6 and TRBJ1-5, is DAGVTQSPTHLIKTRGQQVTLRCSPKSGHDTVSWYQQALGQGPQFIFQYYEEEERQRGNFPDRFSGHQFPNYSSELNVNALLLGDSALYLCASSFYSNQPQHFGDGTRLSIL.

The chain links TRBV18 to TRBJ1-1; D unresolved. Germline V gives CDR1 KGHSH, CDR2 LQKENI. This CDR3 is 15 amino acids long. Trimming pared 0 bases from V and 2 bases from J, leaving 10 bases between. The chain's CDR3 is CASSPPQAGNTEAFF. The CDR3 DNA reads TGTGCCAGCTCACCACCGCAAGCGGGAAACACTGAAGCTTTCTTT.

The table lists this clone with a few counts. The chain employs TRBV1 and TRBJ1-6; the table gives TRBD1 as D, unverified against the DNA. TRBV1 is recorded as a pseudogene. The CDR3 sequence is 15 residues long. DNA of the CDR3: TGCACCAGCAGCCAACGGCGGACAGGGCACTCACCCCTCCACTTT. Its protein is CTSSQRRTGHSPLHF.